These T cell receptor beta chains were read from a single sample in a study of radiation and T cells in renal cell carcinoma. Here immunoSEQ multiplex PCR was the method, and the copy in TCRdb shows in-frame clones only, minus some. The sample includes some 140,000 clones, about 88% of them seen just once. Sequenced material: blood, taken from a patient whose treatment included radiotherapy and nephrectomy. Every receptor here comes from a woman aged 45-59 years with renal cell carcinoma. Each CDR3 is given with its conserved first and last residue.

>TRBJ2-6|TRBV7-9
CASSFLTALHPGANVLTF
>TRBJ2-1|TRBV6-6
CASSYVQNNEQFF
>TRBJ1-1|TRBV30
CAWSVGTGNTEAFF
>TRBJ1-2|TRBV6-5
CASSAGDLRGYTF
>TRBJ1-5|TRBV5-8
CASTPWGSRQPQHF
>TRBJ2-3|TRBV9
CASSTRTGGRSTDTQYF
>TRBJ2-1|TRBV7-6
CASSLAFHAAAYNEQFF
>TRBJ2-5|TRBV11-3
CASSLGTGRMETQYF
>TRBJ2-3|TRBV27
CASSYASGGATDTQYF
>TRBJ1-5|TRBV6-1
CASSEDQWYSNQPQHF
>TRBJ1-5|TRBV7-2
CASSLHSNQPQHF
>TRBJ2-3|TRBV19
CASSTIFPTDTQYF
>TRBJ1-2|TRBV18
CASSRGAEEGYTF
>TRBJ2-7|TRBV11-2
CASSLAREYEQYF
>TRBJ2-7|TRBV27
CASGGTGEEQYF
>TRBJ2-7|TRBV5-1
CASSLGGNYEQYF
>TRBJ1-4|TRBV9
CASSTPTGGVEKLFF
>TRBJ2-7|TRBV4-3
CASSQKWGDSYEQYF
>TRBJ2-3|TRBV14
CASSQGPAGSTDTQYF
>TRBJ2-5|TRBV5-6
CASSLGGQGKTQYF
>TRBJ2-7|TRBV4-2
CASSQASGGSYEQYF
>TRBJ1-2|TRBV10-2
CASSELGPNYGYTF
>TRBJ2-3|TRBV14
CASSRGHTDTQYF
>TRBJ1-2|TRBV5-5
CASSPSLGAVYGYTF
>TRBJ1-1|TRBV11-2
CASSLGLGLITEAFF
>TRBJ2-7|TRBV19
CASTYSPGGQAYEQYF
>TRBJ1-2|TRBV19
CASSLPRTSYGYTF
>TRBJ2-3|TRBV5-1
CASSGTGHIDTQYF
>TRBJ2-2|TRBV7-2
CASSKAGGLTGELFF
>TRBJ1-6|TRBV4-1
CASSQEVRQGSSPLHF
>TRBJ1-3|TRBV12-5
CASGLVYQRAPGNTIYF
>TRBJ2-5|TRBV29-1
CSVDPSGAEETQYF
>TRBJ1-1|TRBV9
CASSPRGHFKEAFF
>TRBJ2-5|TRBV18
CASSPRDFRETQYF
>TRBJ2-7|TRBV5-1
CASSPITSGVSYEQYF
>TRBJ2-1|TRBV19
CASSRGLAGPSSYNEQFF
>TRBJ1-1|TRBV5-1
CATIQGLNTEAFF
>TRBJ1-1|TRBV5-1
CASSLQGIEAFF
>TRBJ1-5|TRBV5-5
CASSFGQDNQPQHF
>TRBJ2-2|TRBV2
CASSRTGENTGELFF
>TRBJ1-2|TRBV5-4
CASSFLGQGLYYGYTF
>TRBJ2-2|TRBV10-2
CASSGQGAGTGELFF
>TRBJ2-7|TRBV10-3
CAISPGHIYEQYF
>TRBJ2-1|TRBV7-9
CASSGGTWDEQFF
>TRBJ1-2|TRBV18
CASSPPGSLNYGYTF
>TRBJ1-3|TRBV19
CASSMGFSGNTIYF
>TRBJ2-1|TRBV14
CASSEMGRFTYNEQFF
>TRBJ2-1|TRBV5-1
CASSITTTSGNEQFF
>TRBJ1-4|TRBV7-2
CASRQIGGNEKLFF
>TRBJ1-2|TRBV18
CASSPPGTGGFYGYTF
>TRBJ2-5|TRBV5-6
CASSFWGQVREETQYF
>TRBJ2-5|TRBV5-8
CASRIGRQGAAGETQYF
>TRBJ2-3|TRBV7-2
CASSLGLAGGPRTDTQYF
>TRBJ2-3|TRBV5-1
CASSLGLSTDTQYF
>TRBJ2-5|TRBV19
CASSTTGGLETQYF
>TRBJ1-1|TRBV9
CASSVDRGDTEAFF
>TRBJ1-5|TRBV6-1
CASSEARRTGNQPQHF